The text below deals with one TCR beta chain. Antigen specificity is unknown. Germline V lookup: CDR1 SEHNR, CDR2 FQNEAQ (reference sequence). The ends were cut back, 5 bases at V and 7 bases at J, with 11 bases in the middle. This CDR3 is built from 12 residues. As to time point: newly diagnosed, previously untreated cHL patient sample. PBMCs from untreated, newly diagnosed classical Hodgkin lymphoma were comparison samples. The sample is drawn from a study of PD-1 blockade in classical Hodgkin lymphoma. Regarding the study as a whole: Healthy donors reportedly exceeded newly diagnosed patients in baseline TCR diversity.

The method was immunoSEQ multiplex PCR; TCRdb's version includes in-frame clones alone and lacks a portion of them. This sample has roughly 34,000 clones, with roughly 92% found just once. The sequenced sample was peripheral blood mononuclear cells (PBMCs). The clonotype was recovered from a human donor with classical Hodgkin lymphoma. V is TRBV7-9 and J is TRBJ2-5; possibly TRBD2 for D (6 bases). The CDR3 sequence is CASSRDGGTQYF. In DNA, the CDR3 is TGTGCCAGCAGCAGAGACGGGGGGACCCAGTACTTC.